This TCR beta chain was retrieved from a study of T cells in Graves' hyperthyroidism and ophthalmopathy. General observations from the study: Blood also carried most thyroid clonotypes expanded above 0.001.

In patients aged 18 to 65, hyperthyroidism was newly diagnosed, with duration under 2 months. Uncontrolled infection, other autoimmune disease, pregnancy and lactation each barred patients from inclusion. PBMCs came from 10 ml fresh peripheral blood. This clonotype was seen more than once but under ten times. Antigen specificity is unknown. Regions amplified from RNA transcripts were the TCR beta CDR3 regions. The HTBI primer set served for first-round RT-PCR of the TCR CDR3. TCRdb redid the calling of the multiplex PCR reads with MiXCR, one entry per CDR3 protein. Of hundreds of thousands of distinct CDR3 sequences in the sample, 11% to 15% were seen once. The CDR3 has 13 amino acids. The germline V gene encodes CDR1 LNHDA and CDR2 SQIVND (reference sequence). Trimming took 8 bases from V and 0 from J, leaving 10 bases between them.

Sequencing was done on a sample of blood. V is TRBV19 and J is TRBJ1-1, with D unresolved. The origin of this receptor is a woman in her late teens or twenties with Graves' hyperthyroidism. In nucleotides, the CDR3 is TGTGCCAGTGGGCGGTCCATGAACACTGAAGCTTTCTTT. Protein product: CASGRSMNTEAFF.